Detailed here is one TCR beta chain. The data were obtained in a study of technical replicates of blood from a handful of donors. Profiling relied on immunoSEQ multiplex PCR, and the TCRdb table lists in-frame clones only, not all of them. The sample yields 75,000 or so clones, 85% to 95% seen once. This TCR was recovered from a human donor in good health. The specimen sequenced was T cells isolated from PBMCs.

As DNA, the CDR3 is TGTGCCAGCAGTGTGAGCTCCTTTACAGATACGCAGTATTTT. Amino acid sequence: CASSVSSFTDTQYF. The chain carries TRBV6-4 and TRBJ2-3, with D uncertain. The germline V gene encodes CDR1 MRHNA and CDR2 SNTAGT. Trimming stripped 4 bases from V and 3 bases from J, with 11 bases between. The CDR3 runs to 14 residues.